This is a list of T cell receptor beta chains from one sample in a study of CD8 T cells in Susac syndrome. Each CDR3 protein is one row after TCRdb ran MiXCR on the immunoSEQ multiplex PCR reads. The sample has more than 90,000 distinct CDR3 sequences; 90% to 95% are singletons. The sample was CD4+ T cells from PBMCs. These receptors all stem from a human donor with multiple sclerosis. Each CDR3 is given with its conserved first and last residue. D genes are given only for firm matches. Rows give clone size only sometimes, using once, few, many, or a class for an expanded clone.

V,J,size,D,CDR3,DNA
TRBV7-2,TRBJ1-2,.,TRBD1,CASSLGTGLVGYTF,TGTGCCAGCAGCTTAGGGACAGGGCTAGTCGGCTACACCTTC
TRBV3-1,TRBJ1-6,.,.,CASSQDEGSPLHF,TGTGCCAGCAGCCAAGATGAGGGTTCACCCCTCCACTTT
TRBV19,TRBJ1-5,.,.,CASSQLRDPQHF,TGTGCCAGTTCGCAGCTCAGGGATCCCCAGCATTTT
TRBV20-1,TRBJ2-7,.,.,CSASGRVGYEQYF,TGCAGTGCTAGTGGCAGGGTCGGCTACGAGCAGTACTTC
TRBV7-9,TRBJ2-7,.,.,CASSPQAGDEQYF,TGTGCCAGCAGCCCCCAGGCCGGGGACGAGCAGTACTTC
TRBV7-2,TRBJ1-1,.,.,CASSPAMGLGTEAFF,TGTGCCAGCAGCCCCGCGATGGGCCTGGGGACTGAAGCTTTCTTT
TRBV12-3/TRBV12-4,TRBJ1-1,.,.,CASTPAPSEAFF,TGTGCCAGCACCCCCGCACCATCTGAAGCTTTCTTT
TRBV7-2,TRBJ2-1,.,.,CASSSAARFDNEQFF,TGTGCCAGCAGCTCAGCGGCCAGATTCGACAATGAGCAGTTCTTC
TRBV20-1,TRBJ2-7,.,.,CSARQGIYEQYF,TGCAGTGCTCGGCAGGGGATCTACGAGCAGTACTTC
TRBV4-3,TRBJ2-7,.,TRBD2,CASSQGTSGFSYEQYF,TGCGCCAGCAGCCAGGGGACTAGCGGGTTCTCCTACGAGCAGTACTTC
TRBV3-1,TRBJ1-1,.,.,CASSQGDYGLAAFF,TGTGCCAGCAGCCAAGGAGATTACGGATTAGCGGCTTTCTTT
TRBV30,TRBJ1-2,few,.,CAWKRQGPGYGYTF,TGTGCCTGGAAACGACAAGGGCCCGGCTATGGCTACACCTTC
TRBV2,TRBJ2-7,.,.,CASSAESSGEQYF,TGTGCCAGCAGTGCCGAATCGTCAGGGGAGCAGTACTTC